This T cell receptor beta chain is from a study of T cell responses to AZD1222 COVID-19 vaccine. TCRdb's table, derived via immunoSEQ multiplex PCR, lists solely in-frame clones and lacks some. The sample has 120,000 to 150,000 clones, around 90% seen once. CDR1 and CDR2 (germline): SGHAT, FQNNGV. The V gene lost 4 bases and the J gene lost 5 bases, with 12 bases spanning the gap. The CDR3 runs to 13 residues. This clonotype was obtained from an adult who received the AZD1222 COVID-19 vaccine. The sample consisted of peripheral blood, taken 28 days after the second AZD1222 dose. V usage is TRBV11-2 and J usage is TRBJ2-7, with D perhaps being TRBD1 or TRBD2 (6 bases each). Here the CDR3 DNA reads TGTGCCAGCAGCTCGCCCCGGGGGCACGAGCAGTACTTC. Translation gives CASSSPRGHEQYF.